The source of this T cell receptor beta chain is a study of T cells in localized non-small cell lung cancer. Overall study findings and caveats: Adjacent lung had a median around 60 of the 100 largest tumor clones. Analysis by sequencing included only one tumor region, so heterogeneity remains possible. Uninvolved nearby lung showed the greatest T cell clonality, exceeding that found in tumor.

Generated by immunoSEQ multiplex PCR, the TCRdb table keeps only in-frame clones and is missing some. In the table there are 950 to 1,500 clones, roughly 25% of which are singletons. A word on this clone: Antigen unknown.

Trimming removed 2 bases from V and 10 bases from J, with 15 bases in between. This CDR3 spans 15 amino acids. Germline CDR1 and CDR2: MNHGY and SAAAGT. The TCR sequence derives from a man aged 40-75 years with stage II lung adenocarcinoma. The input for sequencing was normal lung tissue next to the tumor, taken before any cancer treatment. The chain recombines TRBV6-8 with TRBJ1-6; D is unclear. The CDR3, as DNA: TGTGCCAGCAGTTACGACGACCGGTCGTACTCACCCCTCCACTTT. Translated: CASSYDDRSYSPLHF.